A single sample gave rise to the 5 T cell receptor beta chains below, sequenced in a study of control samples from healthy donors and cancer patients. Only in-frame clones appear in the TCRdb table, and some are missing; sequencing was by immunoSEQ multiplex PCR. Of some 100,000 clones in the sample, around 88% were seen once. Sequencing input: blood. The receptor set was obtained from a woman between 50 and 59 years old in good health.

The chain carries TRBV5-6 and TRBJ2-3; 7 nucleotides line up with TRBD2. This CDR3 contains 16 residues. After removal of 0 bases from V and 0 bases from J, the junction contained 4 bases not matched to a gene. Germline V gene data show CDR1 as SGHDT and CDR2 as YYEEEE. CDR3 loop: CASSLGAGDSTDTQYF. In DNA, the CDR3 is TGTGCCAGCAGCTTGGGGGCGGGGGATAGCACAGATACGCAGTATTTT.

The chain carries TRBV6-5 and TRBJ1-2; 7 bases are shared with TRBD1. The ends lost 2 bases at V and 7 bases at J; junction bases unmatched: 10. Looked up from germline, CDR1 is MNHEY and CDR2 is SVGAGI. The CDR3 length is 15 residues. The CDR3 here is CASSYQGGAESGYTF. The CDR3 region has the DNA TGTGCCAGCAGTTACCAAGGGGGCGCAGAAAGTGGCTACACCTTC.

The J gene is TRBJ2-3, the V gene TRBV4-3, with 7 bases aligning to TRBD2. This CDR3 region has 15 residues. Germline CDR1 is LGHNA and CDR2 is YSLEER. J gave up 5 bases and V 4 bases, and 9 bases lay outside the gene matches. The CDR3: CASSLEAREGDTQYF. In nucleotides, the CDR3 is TGCGCCAGCAGCCTCGAGGCAAGGGAGGGAGATACGCAGTATTTT.

The CDR3: CASSLLAGRRYNEQFF. In DNA, the CDR3 is TGCGCCAGCAGCTTGCTAGCGGGACGGCGGTACAATGAGCAGTTCTTC. The chain links TRBV5-1 to TRBJ2-1, with 9 bases identical to TRBD2. V lost 1 base to trimming and J lost 4 bases; unmatched junction nucleotides: 6. This CDR3 region has 16 residues. Germline CDR1 is SGHRS and CDR2 is YFSETQ.

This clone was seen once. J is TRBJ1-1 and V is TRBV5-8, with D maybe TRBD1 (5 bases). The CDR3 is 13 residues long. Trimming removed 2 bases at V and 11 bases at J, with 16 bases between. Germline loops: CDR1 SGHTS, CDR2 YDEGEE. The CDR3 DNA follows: TGTGCCAGCAGCTTAACCCAGGCTCGGGGGGCTTTCTTT. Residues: CASSLTQARGAFF. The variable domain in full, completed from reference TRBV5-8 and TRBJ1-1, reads EAGVTQSPTHLIKTRGQQATLRCSPISGHTSVYWYQQALGLGLQFLLWYDEGEERNRGNFPPRFSGRQFPNYSSELNVNALELEDSALYLCASSLTQARGAFFGQGTRLTVV.